The TCR beta chain under discussion was sequenced for a study of T-cell memory formation after mild COVID-19 listed by TCRdb under 2021. In the study overall: TCR sequence clusters from the two donors were found to be largely donor specific. Two young, previously healthy adult volunteers, one female and one male, were included in the cohort. In a couple of donors, T-cell clones that expanded and contracted after mild COVID-19 were tracked by sequencing TCRalpha and TCRbeta repertoires over time.

This clonotype showed up just a few times. The clone's antigen remains unknown. There are no base qualities to consult, and no much larger clone falls within one base. Here is what the overall study found, with its caveats: The study included only two mild cases, and larger cohorts that include severe cases with pre-infection samples were judged to be necessary. SARS-CoV-2 specificity of the second-wave clones peaking on day 37 was not confirmed. Some responding clones were detected in pre-infection memory, suggesting pre-existing cross-reactive memory T cells joined the SARS-CoV-2 response. Contracting CD4+ clones turned up mainly in the CM and EM memory subsets, whereas EMRA was where CD8+ clones were enriched. From day 15 to 85, contracting clones showed balanced CD4/CD8 phenotypes, whereas a second wave of clones that expanded from day 15 to 37 leaned towards CD4+.

Sequencer: Illumina NovaSeq 6000. Using 5'RACE with constant-segment primers, TCRalpha and TCRbeta cDNA libraries were constructed, with sample barcodes and unique molecular identifiers added in the process. RNA was extracted from every sample with Trizol reagent. Libraries were amplified in two PCR steps, with a second sample barcode and Illumina TruSeq adapters added in the second step. Sequencing of the libraries was done on an Illumina NovaSeq, producing 2 x 150 bp paired-end reads. The authors processed their data as follows. Demultiplexing of reads and collapsing into UMI-guided consensus sequences were performed with migec v1.2.7. Using mixcr v2.1.11, UMI consensuses were aligned to TRA and TRB V and J templates and then assembled into clonotypes. A clonotype was counted as expanded or contracted only when both edgeR and NoisET called the clonotype significant, with the noise models trained on biological replicates. For edgeR calls, the cutoffs were a false discovery rate-adjusted p below 0.01 and a log2 fold-change threshold of 1. As an exploratory analysis of dynamics, PCA with hierarchical clustering was applied to max-normalized trajectories of the 1000 most abundant clonotypes. Separately sequenced CD4+ and CD8+ repertoires were used to assign a CD4 or CD8 phenotype to each responding clone. Using fastp at Q25 and MiXCR, TCRdb reprocessed the public reads and kept productive beta chains. Every distinct CDR3 protein forms one entry, paired with its most common genes and DNA. TCRdb assigned the V and J calls; the authors' analysis was not used. The sample table contains about 340,000 distinct CDR3 sequences; only one count was recorded for under 15% of them. The ten most abundant clones make up 20% to 25% of the sample.

The germline V gene supplies CDR1 MNHEY and CDR2 SVGAGI. Inclusive of the bounding cysteine and phenylalanine, the CDR3 is 15 residues long. Of all the DNA, just the CDR3 is kept, 45 bases in frame from base 1. After removal of 5 bases from V and 5 bases from J, the junction retains 7 bases not matched to a gene. Ficoll-Paque density gradient centrifugation was used to isolate PBMCs. Sequenced material: PBMCs or a T cell subset sorted from them (not recorded which). The clonotype comes from a man aged 18 to 30 who had mild COVID-19 (a few samples of this study predate the infection). The sample titles of this study are shuffled in the database, so cell type and time point are left out; the donor was told from shared clones. Recombination joined TRBV6-5 with TRBJ2-2; TRBD1 agrees with 8 junctional bases. CDR3 loop: CASSTQGARTGELFF. The DNA reads as follows: TGTGCCAGCAGTACCCAGGGGGCGCGAACCGGGGAGCTGTTTTTT.